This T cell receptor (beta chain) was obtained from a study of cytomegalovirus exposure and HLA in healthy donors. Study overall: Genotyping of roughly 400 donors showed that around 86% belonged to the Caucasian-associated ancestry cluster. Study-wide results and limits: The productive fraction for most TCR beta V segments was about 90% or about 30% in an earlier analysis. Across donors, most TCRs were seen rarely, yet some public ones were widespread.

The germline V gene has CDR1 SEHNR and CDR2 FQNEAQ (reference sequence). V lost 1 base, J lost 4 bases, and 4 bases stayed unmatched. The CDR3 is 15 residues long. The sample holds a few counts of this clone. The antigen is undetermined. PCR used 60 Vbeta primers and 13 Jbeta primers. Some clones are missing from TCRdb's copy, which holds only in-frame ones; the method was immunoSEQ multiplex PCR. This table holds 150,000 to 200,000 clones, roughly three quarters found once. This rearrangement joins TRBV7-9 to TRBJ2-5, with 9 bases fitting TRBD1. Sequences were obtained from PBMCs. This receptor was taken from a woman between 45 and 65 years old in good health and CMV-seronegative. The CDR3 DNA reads TGTGCCAGCAGCTTAGGACAGGGGGAGGGAGAGACCCAGTACTTC. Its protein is CASSLGQGEGETQYF.